The rows below give T cell receptor beta chains drawn from one sample of a study of CD8+CD57+ T cells in acquired aplastic anemia. MiXCR, applied by TCRdb to the reads, yields one record per CDR3 protein. The table records some 160,000 distinct CDR3 sequences, roughly 48% of them present only once. Specimen: sorted CD4+, CD8+, or CD8+CD57+ T cells (not recorded which) from PBMCs. These receptors all come from a human donor with aplastic anemia. The CDR3 runs from the conserved cysteine through the conserved F or W. Fields, in order: CDR3 length, V gene, J gene, D gene, clone size, CDR3 DNA, CDR3 protein. D genes are given only for firm matches. Some rows mark clone size as missing; the rest say once, few, many or name a class of expanded clone.

>15|TRBV27|TRBJ2-1|-|-
TGTGCCAGCAGTTTAGGCGGTAGCTCCTACAATGAGCAGTTCTTC
CASSLGGSSYNEQFF
>16|TRBV27|TRBJ1-5|-|few
TGTGCCAGCAGTTCTCGTCAGCTACGGGAGGATCAGCCCCAGCATTTT
CASSSRQLREDQPQHF
>17|TRBV24-1|TRBJ2-3|TRBD2|-
TGTGCCACCAGTCCTAGGACTAGCGGGAGTCCCACAGATACGCAGTATTTT
CATSPRTSGSPTDTQYF
>15|TRBV2|TRBJ2-7|TRBD1|-
TGTGCCAGCAGTCCGACGACAGGGGGCATGGGCGAGCAGTACTTC
CASSPTTGGMGEQYF
>17|TRBV20-1|TRBJ2-3|TRBD2|many
TGCAGTGCTAGAGATCTGGGGACTAGCGGGAGGGCAGATACGCAGTATTTT
CSARDLGTSGRADTQYF
>16|TRBV24-1|TRBJ2-1|-|-
TGTGCCAGCGGAATAGGCTGCCCCAGCTCCTACAATGAGCAGTTCTTC
CASGIGCPSSYNEQFF
>13|TRBV30|TRBJ1-6|-|many
TGTGCCTGCCGGGACCTAACCAATTCACCCCTCCACTTT
CACRDLTNSPLHF
>12|TRBV9|TRBJ1-6|-|once
TGTGCCAGCAGCGCGGAAGGGGACCGTCTCCACTTT
CASSAEGDRLHF
>14|TRBV19|TRBJ2-7|-|many
TGTGCCAGTAGTATGCCGGGGTACTCCTACGAGCAGTACTTC
CASSMPGYSYEQYF
>12|TRBV9|TRBJ1-4|TRBD1|-
TGTGCCAGCCGGGACAGGAATGAAAAACTGTTTTTT
CASRDRNEKLFF
>16|TRBV6-4|TRBJ2-3|-|-
TGTGCCAGCAGTGAAGGCGGCAGGGGAAGCACAGATACGCAGTATTTT
CASSEGGRGSTDTQYF
>15|TRBV19|TRBJ2-3|TRBD2|-
TGTGGCACCGGGAGGGCTGGTTGGGGCACAGATACGCAGTATTTT
CGTGRAGWGTDTQYF
>16|TRBV15|TRBJ2-1|-|-
TGTGCCACCAGCAGAGATGGAAGGGGCGGTGACAATGAGCAGTTCTTC
CATSRDGRGGDNEQFF
>13|TRBV27|TRBJ2-3|-|once
TGTGCCAGCATCAAGCGGAGCACAGATACGCAGTATTTT
CASIKRSTDTQYF
>17|TRBV24-1|TRBJ2-2|TRBD1|-
TGCGTCACCAGTGATGCAGCCGGGACAGGTCCTACCGGGGAGCTGTTTTTT
CVTSDAAGTGPTGELFF
>14|TRBV10-3|TRBJ1-6|TRBD1|-
TGTGCCAGCGAGATGGACAGGATCGGTTCACCCCTCCACTTT
CASEMDRIGSPLHF
>15|TRBV5-1|TRBJ2-3|TRBD2|-
TGCGCCAGCGACCAGGCTAGCGGGGCGCAGGGTACGCAGTATTTT
CASDQASGAQGTQYF
>17|TRBV5-1|TRBJ2-3|-|-
TGCGCCAGCAGCTTGTCTGCGACACCAAGCCTAGCAGATACGCAGTATTTT
CASSLSATPSLADTQYF
>15|TRBV7-3|TRBJ1-5|-|-
TGTGCCAGCAGCCCTTCGTCGTATAGCAATCAGCCCCAGCATTTT
CASSPSSYSNQPQHF
>12|TRBV24-1|TRBJ2-3|-|-
TGTGCCACCAGTGATTCAGGGTATACGCAGTATTTT
CATSDSGYTQYF
>12|TRBV19|TRBJ2-3|-|many
TGTGCCAGTAGTATATTGTCAGATACGCAGTATTTT
CASSILSDTQYF
>19|TRBV6-1|TRBJ2-2|TRBD2|-
TGTGCCAGCAGTGATCCCGGGACTAGCCGGACGGCGAACACCGGGGAGCTGTTTTTT
CASSDPGTSRTANTGELFF
>17|TRBV11-1|TRBJ2-7|-|many
TGTGCCAGCAGCTTCTCGACGGACAGTAGAGTATGGGGCGAGCAGTACTTC
CASSFSTDSRVWGEQYF
>15|TRBV9|TRBJ1-2|TRBD1|many
TGTGCCAGCAGCGTACACCGACAGGGCTACTATGGCTACACCTTC
CASSVHRQGYYGYTF
>13|TRBV7-8|TRBJ2-7|-|-
TGTGCCAGCAGCCTTGGACACCTCTACGAGCAGTACTTC
CASSLGHLYEQYF
>14|TRBV24-1|TRBJ2-7|-|few
TGTGCCACCAGTGAGGCAAGACAACCCTACGAGCAGTACTTC
CATSEARQPYEQYF
>14|TRBV20-1|TRBJ2-7|TRBD2|-
TGCAGTGCTAGATGGGCTAGCGGGAGTTACGAGCAGTACTTC
CSARWASGSYEQYF
>16|TRBV10-2|TRBJ1-5|TRBD1|once
TGCGCCAGCAGTGAGTGGACAGGGGGCGGGTATCAGCCCCAGCATTTT
CASSEWTGGGYQPQHF
>14|TRBV24-1|TRBJ1-2|-|few
TGTGCCACCAGTGAGGGGACGTCTACAAGCGGCTACACCTTC
CATSEGTSTSGYTF
>15|TRBV7-2|TRBJ2-3|-|many
TGTGCCAGCAGCTTAGCGCTTGGACGCCAAGATACGCAGTATTTT
CASSLALGRQDTQYF
>15|TRBV10-3|TRBJ2-7|-|-
TGTGCCATCAGTGGTACTGCGGTCGGAGTTGGGGAGCAGTACTTC
CAISGTAVGVGEQYF
>16|TRBV15|TRBJ1-6|-|-
TGTGCCACCAGCAGAGCAACCGGTGGGGTCGATTCACCCCTCCACTTT
CATSRATGGVDSPLHF
>14|TRBV5-1|TRBJ2-1|-|-
TGCGCCAGCAGCTTGGCTCCTAGTAGGGATGAGCAGTTCTTC
CASSLAPSRDEQFF
>12|TRBV7-9|TRBJ1-2|-|once
TGTGCCAGCAGCTTGGCAATGGGAGGCTACACCTTC
CASSLAMGGYTF
>14|TRBV10-2|TRBJ2-7|TRBD1|-
TGTGCCAGCATCAGTCCGGGACAGGGTTACGAGCAGTACTTC
CASISPGQGYEQYF
>17|TRBV6-5|TRBJ2-6|TRBD2|many
TGTGCCAGCAGTTACAGCGGGAGGTCCTCTGGGGCCAACGTCCTGACTTTC
CASSYSGRSSGANVLTF
>13|TRBV2|TRBJ1-2|TRBD1|-
TGTGCCAGCAGCCTGACAGGGGTCTATGGCTACACCTTC
CASSLTGVYGYTF
>16|TRBV4-1|TRBJ1-5|TRBD1|many
TGCGCCAGGAGGGTGTGCAGGGGGTCGGACAATCAGCCCCAGCATTTT
CARRVCRGSDNQPQHF
>15|TRBV20-1|TRBJ2-5|-|once
TGCAGTGCTGCTTTACCGACAGGCCTGCAAGAGACCCAGTACTTC
CSAALPTGLQETQYF
>16|TRBV15|TRBJ2-3|TRBD2|few
TGTGCCACCAGCAATCCTCTACTAGCGAACACAGATACGCAGTATTTT
CATSNPLLANTDTQYF
>12|TRBV20-1|TRBJ2-7|-|few
TGCAGTGCCGGGGGCAGCGCCTACGAGCAGTACTTC
CSAGGSAYEQYF
>14|TRBV19|TRBJ1-5|-|-
TGTGCCAGTAGCAGGGCAGCTAGCAATCAGCCCCAGCATTTT
CASSRAASNQPQHF
>13|TRBV15|TRBJ2-7|-|-
TGTGCCACCAGCAGCCGACTAGTAGGTGAGCAGTACTTC
CATSSRLVGEQYF
>14|TRBV12-3/TRBV12-4|TRBJ2-5|-|many
TGTGCCAGCAGTTTAGGTCCAGGGTTAGAGACCCAGTACTTC
CASSLGPGLETQYF
>14|TRBV20-1|TRBJ2-5|TRBD2|many
TGCAGTGCCAGCATACTAGCGGCCCAAGAGACCCAGTACTTC
CSASILAAQETQYF
>14|TRBV7-9|TRBJ2-7|-|-
TGTGCCAGCAGCATGGACAGTTACTCCTACGAGCAGTACTTC
CASSMDSYSYEQYF
>15|TRBV6-5|TRBJ2-7|-|many
TGTGCCAGCAGTCTAACAGGGTGGGGCTCCTACGAGCAGTACTTC
CASSLTGWGSYEQYF
>10|TRBV2|TRBJ2-3|-|-
TGTGCCAGCGTTCGCAGTACGCAGTATTTT
CASVRSTQYF
>14|TRBV7-2|TRBJ1-5|-|-
TGTGCCAGCAGCTCCAGCGGGGGAATCACAGATACGCATTTT
CASSSSGGITDTHF
>12|TRBV7-2|TRBJ2-7|-|-
TGTGCCAGCACAGCGGGTCCCTACGAGCAGTACTTC
CASTAGPYEQYF
>13|TRBV6-4|TRBJ2-1|-|many
TGTGCCAGCAGTGACTCAAGGGGAGATGAGCAGTTCTTC
CASSDSRGDEQFF
>12|TRBV3-1|TRBJ1-2|-|many
TGTGCCAGCAGAGAACAGGGCATGGGCTACACCTTC
CASREQGMGYTF
>14|TRBV19|TRBJ2-2|TRBD1|many
TGTGCCAGTATTGAGGACAGGGGCGGGGGGGAGCTGTTTTTT
CASIEDRGGGELFF
>12|TRBV19|TRBJ2-5|-|many
TGTGCCAGTACCGGAACCGGGGAGACCCAGTACTTC
CASTGTGETQYF
>13|TRBV27|TRBJ2-7|TRBD2|-
TGTGCCACCACCGGGGGGGCCTCGTACGAGCAGTACTTC
CATTGGASYEQYF
>14|TRBV9|TRBJ1-1|TRBD1|many
TGTGCCAGCAGCGCCGGGGACAGCAACACTGAAGCTTTCTTT
CASSAGDSNTEAFF
>14|TRBV19|TRBJ1-1|TRBD1|-
TGTGCCAGTAAAGGGACAGGCAGATCCACTGAAGCTTTCTTT
CASKGTGRSTEAFF
>14|TRBV2|TRBJ2-7|-|many
TGTGCCAGCAGTGAGACTACCACCCCTTACGAGCAGTACTTC
CASSETTTPYEQYF
>13|TRBV7-2|TRBJ2-5|TRBD1|-
TGTGCCAGCAGCCCCCGGACAGGAGAAATCGAGTACTTC
CASSPRTGEIEYF